Following are 15 T cell receptor beta chains from one sample sequenced in a study of human T cells and chemical hapten exposure. Stated time point: patch test 3, about 24 weeks after DPC sensitization. Documented treatment: therapeutic diphenylcyclopropenone sensitization with weekly scalp DPC. MiXCR, applied by TCRdb to the RACE reads, yields one record per CDR3 protein. The sample records tens of thousands of distinct CDR3 sequences, around 13% being singletons. Material: whole blood, obtained in connection with sensitization to the hapten diphenylcyclopropenone (DPC). All receptors derive from a woman in her forties or fifties with alopecia areata. Some clones in this sample may be carry-over from other donors' samples.

V is TRBV15 and J is TRBJ2-1; D could derive from TRBD1 or TRBD2 (7 bases each). The CDR3 has 14 residues. The V gene's germline CDR1 is LNHNV and CDR2 YYDKDF (reference sequence). Trimming pared 8 bases from V and 6 bases from J, leaving 17 bases between. The CDR3 loop is CATEGGGAGNEQFF. The CDR3 nucleotides are TGTGCCACCGAGGGAGGGGGCGCGGGCAATGAGCAGTTCTTC.

Details on this clonotype: A clone one base away is much larger, so this may be a read error. The V and J genes are TRBV5-6 and TRBJ2-7; the match to TRBD2 covers 13 bases. Germline CDR1 reads SGHDT; CDR2 reads YYEEEE. Trimming cost V 4 bases and J 5 bases; bases outside gene matches: 9. The CDR3 consists of 16 residues. CDR3 in amino acids: CASSQGLAGTVHEQYF. The CDR3 nucleotides are TGTGCCAGCAGCCAGGGACTAGCGGGAACAGTCCACGAGCAGTACTTC.

The chain combines TRBV19 with TRBJ1-4; tentatively, D is TRBD1 (6 bases). CDR1 is LNHDA, CDR2 SQIVND, per germline (reference sequence). The CDR3 runs 15 residues. With 4 bases removed from V and 5 bases from J, the gap between germline ends came to 14 bases. DNA for the CDR3: TGTGCCAGTAGTACCCGGACAGCGAGGAATGAAAAACTGTTTTTT. Amino acids: CASSTRTARNEKLFF. The full variable domain, rest sourced from reference TRBV19 and TRBJ1-4, is DGGITQSPKYLFRKEGQNVTLSCEQNLNHDAMYWYRQDPGQGLRLIYYSQIVNDFQKGDIAEGYSVSREKKESFPLTVTSAQKNPTAFYLCASSTRTARNEKLFFGSGTQLSVL.

The V and J genes are TRBV11-2 and TRBJ1-3; tentative D call: TRBD1 (6 bases). The V end was cut by 5 bases, the J end by 0 bases, with 11 bases between. CDR1 and CDR2 (germline): SGHAT, FQNNGV. The CDR3 totals 15 residues. CDR3 sequence reads: CASSPGHSSGNTIYF. The CDR3 bases are TGTGCCAGCAGCCCGGGACATAGCTCTGGAAACACCATATATTTT.

A few counts support this clonotype. This chain connects TRBV7-2 to TRBJ1-5, with TRBD1 identical over 10 bases. This CDR3 has 15 amino acids. Germline V gene sequence: CDR1 SGHTA, CDR2 FQGNSA. The J segment lost 7 bases and the V segment lost 4 bases, leaving 7 bases of the junction unmatched. CDR3 coding DNA: TGTGCCAGCAGCTCGAGACAGGGGGCCGGGCAGCCCCAGCATTTT. The encoded protein is CASSSRQGAGQPQHF.

The sample holds many counts of this clonotype. This rearrangement joins TRBV7-8 to TRBJ2-2; D is possibly TRBD2 (6 bases). The CDR3 is 14 residues long. Germline-derived CDR1 and CDR2 are SGHVS and FQNEAQ. V was cut by 5 bases and J by 6 bases, with 13 bases left in between. In DNA form, the CDR3 reads TGTGCCAGCAGCATGACTAGGTCCGCCGGGGAGCTGTTTTTT. It encodes CASSMTRSAGELFF.

This clonotype was found many times. The chain uses TRBV20-1 and TRBJ2-7, with TRBD1 matching over 7 bases. Germline lookup yields CDR1 DFQATT and CDR2 SNEGSKA (reference sequence). The length of the CDR3 is 14 residues. J lost 1 base, V lost 4 bases, and 7 bases had no gene match. The chain's CDR3 is CSATRQGLSYEQYF. The CDR3 DNA is TGCAGTGCTACCAGACAGGGTCTTTCCTACGAGCAGTACTTC.

The gene calls are TRBV15 and TRBJ1-2; D gene uncertain. Germline loops: CDR1 LNHNV, CDR2 YYDKDF (reference sequence). The CDR3 length is 16 residues. V was shortened by 0 bases and J by 2 bases, with 13 bases between the two germline ends. The CDR3 nucleotides read TGTGCCACCAGCAGAGATGCCACCACTCAAAACTATGGCTACACCTTC. This encodes CATSRDATTQNYGYTF.

V and J are TRBV27 and TRBJ2-7, with 7 bases that match TRBD1. Looked up from germline, CDR1 is MNHEY and CDR2 is SMNVEV (reference sequence). The J segment lost 5 bases and the V segment lost 5 bases, leaving 6 bases of the junction unmatched. CDR3 length equals 13 residues. The CDR3 DNA reads TGTGCCAGCAGTCGAGACAGGGTTAACGAGCAGTACTTC. Translated: CASSRDRVNEQYF.

The chain employs TRBV6-5 and TRBJ1-6; D remains unclear. The CDR3 totals 12 residues. V was clipped by 7 bases and J by 7 bases, with 8 bases between them. Germline assignment: CDR1 MNHEY and CDR2 SVGAGI. The CDR3 DNA reads TGTGCCAGCAAAAGGCCGAATTCACCCCTCCACTTT. Its translation: CASKRPNSPLHF.

This clonotype was picked up many times. The V gene is TRBV4-2, the J gene TRBJ2-7; D not certain. Germline assignment: CDR1 LGHNA and CDR2 YNFKEQ. Trimming shortened V by 4 bases and J by 0 bases, and 13 bases separated the two germline ends. The CDR3 covers 15 residues. The CDR3 coding sequence is TGTGCCAGCAGCCCCGGGCCCTTCTTCTCCTACGAGCAGTACTTC. Its translation is CASSPGPFFSYEQYF.

This clonotype was seen many times. The V and J genes are TRBV12-3 or TRBV12-4 and TRBJ2-2; TRBD2 aligns across 9 bases. With V trimmed by 1 base and J by 6 bases, 6 bases remained unmatched. The CDR3 runs 16 residues. The CDR3 is CASSLVPLAGAGELFF. CDR3 DNA: TGTGCCAGCAGTTTAGTCCCCTTAGCGGGAGCCGGGGAGCTGTTTTTT.

This chain links TRBV11-2 with TRBJ2-4; 8 nucleotides agree with TRBD2. This CDR3 has 15 residues. Trimming cost V 1 base and J 8 bases; bases outside gene matches: 7. Per the germline V gene, CDR1 is SGHAT and CDR2 is FQNNGV. DNA of the CDR3: TGTGCCAGCAGCTTAGGCGGGAGGCCAGGGGACATTCAGTACTTC. Protein: CASSLGGRPGDIQYF.

There are many counts of this clonotype. The chain carries TRBV7-9 and TRBJ1-5; the match to TRBD1 covers 7 bases. The CDR3 covers 13 residues. The J segment lost 6 bases and the V segment lost 4 bases, leaving 3 bases of the junction unmatched. Germline-derived CDR1 and CDR2 are SEHNR and FQNEAQ (reference sequence). CDR3 residues: CASSSGGIQPQHF. DNA for the CDR3: TGTGCCAGCAGCTCAGGGGGGATTCAGCCCCAGCATTTT.

This clonotype was counted many times. The chain joins TRBV4-1 to TRBJ1-6; 7 nucleotides line up with TRBD1. The J segment lost 7 bases and the V segment lost 4 bases, leaving 7 bases of the junction unmatched. Germline lookup yields CDR1 MGHRA and CDR2 YSYEKL. The CDR3 spans 15 residues. This chain's CDR3 is CASSRLPGQNSPLHF. The CDR3 region has the DNA TGCGCCAGCAGCCGCCTGCCGGGACAGAATTCACCCCTCCACTTT.